The 2 T cell receptor beta chains reported below all come from one sample, sequenced in a study of cytomegalovirus exposure and HLA in healthy donors. The PCR employed 60 Vbeta primers together with 13 Jbeta primers. Profiled with immunoSEQ multiplex PCR; TCRdb holds only in-frame clones, not every one. The sample shows hundreds of thousands of clones, around 76% of them seen only once. Material: PBMCs. The receptors come from a middle-aged man in good health and CMV-seropositive.

The chain uses TRBV5-4 and TRBJ1-1; 7 nucleotides align to TRBD1. The CDR3 has 15 amino acids. Trimming removed 2 bases from V and 3 bases from J; junction bases left unmatched: 7. Germline V gene sequence: CDR1 SGHNT, CDR2 YYREEE (reference sequence). CDR3 coding DNA: TGTGCCAGCAGCTTACAGGGGAACGGGTACACTGAAGCTTTCTTT. Translated, it gives CASSLQGNGYTEAFF.

This clone was detected once. The chain links TRBV9 to TRBJ2-1, with 9 bases lining up with TRBD1. J was trimmed by 10 bases and V by 3 bases; bases with no gene match: 8. Germline CDR1 and CDR2: SGDLS and YYNGEE. CDR3 length equals 14 residues. In DNA, the CDR3 is TGTGCCAGCAGCGAGACAGGGGGGGCGGGGGAGCAGTTCTTC. Translated: CASSETGGAGEQFF.